These 32 T cell receptor beta chains were all obtained from the same sample, sequenced in a study of T cell repertoires in cytomegalovirus infection (dated by TCRdb to between 2018 and 2020). Sequencing was performed on an Illumina HiSeq 1500. TCRdb reran the public reads through fastp at Q25 and MiXCR, keeping productive beta chains. Records with the same CDR3 protein are collapsed into one entry carrying the most frequent genes and DNA. Across this sample there are hundreds of thousands of distinct CDR3 sequences, with about 11% seen only once. 10% of the sample comes from the top ten. Source material: PBMCs. The receptor set was obtained from a human donor in good health (CMV status not recorded). Some clones in this sample may be carry-over from other donors' samples.

V and J are TRBV10-3 and TRBJ2-7; D is perhaps TRBD2 (5 bases). CDR1 and CDR2 from the germline V gene are ENHRY and SYGVKD. V gave up 3 bases and J gave up 4 bases, with 7 bases separating them. This CDR3 comprises 12 residues. The CDR3 region has the DNA TGTGCCATCAGTGATGAGGGATACGAGCAGTACTTC. Amino acid sequence: CAISDEGYEQYF.

This clonotype was observed many times. The chain joins TRBV12-3 or TRBV12-4 to TRBJ1-2; no reliable D call. The V end lost 2 bases, the J end lost 4 bases, and 14 bases lay between the germline ends. The CDR3 runs to 15 residues. The CDR3 reads CASSLSIRSIYGYTF. The CDR3 DNA sequence: TGTGCCAGCAGTTTAAGTATTAGGTCGATCTATGGCTACACCTTC.

The chain uses TRBV4-2 and TRBJ2-1; TRBD2 matches at 12 bases. The germline V gene has CDR1 LGHNA and CDR2 YNFKEQ. CDR3 length equals 16 residues. The V gene end was trimmed by 0 bases and the J gene end by 9 bases; junction bases not matched to a gene: 6. CDR3 nucleotide sequence: TGTGCCAGCAGCCAAGATCTAGCGGGAGGGCCTAGTGAGCAGTTCTTC. Translated, it gives CASSQDLAGGPSEQFF.

This clonotype showed up many times. The chain joins TRBV7-2 to TRBJ2-1; D unclear. Germline loops: CDR1 SGHTA, CDR2 FQGNSA. Trimming removed 4 bases at V and 5 bases at J, with 12 bases between. The CDR3 is 14 amino acids. The CDR3 sequence is CASSSRTRNNEQFF. The CDR3 DNA is TGTGCCAGCAGCTCCCGGACCCGAAACAATGAGCAGTTCTTC. Complete variable domain (other parts from reference TRBV7-2 and TRBJ2-1): GAGVSQSPSNKVTEKGKDVELRCDPISGHTALYWYRQSLGQGLEFLIYFQGNSAPDKSGLPSDRFSAERTGGSVSTLTIQRTQQEDSAVYLCASSSRTRNNEQFFGPGTRLTVL.

To note about this clonotype: The junction departs from the called germline gene at one end, perhaps through a read error. The chain's CDR3 is CASSFYGESSYEQNF. The DNA for the CDR3 is TGTGCCAGCAGTTTCTATGGCGAAAGCTCCTACGAGCAGAACTTC. The chain has TRBV12-3 or TRBV12-4 and TRBJ2-7, with D unresolved. This CDR3 is 15 amino acids long.

There are many counts of this clonotype. The chain recombines TRBV12-5 with TRBJ2-7; TRBD1 aligns across 9 bases. Looked up from germline, CDR1 is LGHNT and CDR2 is FRNRAP. V dropped 5 bases and J dropped 2; count of bases not matched to a gene: 4. The CDR3 extends over 14 amino acids. The CDR3, as DNA: TGTGCTAGTGGTGCCCGGGACAGGGCCTACGAGCAGTACTTC. Protein product: CASGARDRAYEQYF.

This clonotype was counted only a few times. The chain carries TRBV5-1 and TRBJ2-5, with D perhaps matching TRBD1 (8 bases). V shed 3 bases and J shed 5 bases, with 14 bases lying between them. Per the germline V gene, CDR1 is SGHRS and CDR2 is YFSETQ. This CDR3 has 14 amino acids. Written as DNA, the CDR3 is TGCGCCAGCAGCTCCGGACAGGGAGGGGAGACCCAGTACTTC. Its translation: CASSSGQGGETQYF.

This clonotype was seen at least ten times. The V and J genes are TRBV7-9 and TRBJ2-7; D is uncertain. Germline V lookup: CDR1 SEHNR, CDR2 FQNEAQ (reference sequence). The CDR3 length is 12 residues. Trimming cost V 4 bases and J 6 bases, with 10 bases left between them. CDR3 in DNA: TGTGCCAGCAGCTCTAGTGTTGGCGAGCAGTACTTC. As protein: CASSSSVGEQYF.

This clonotype was detected many times. The V and J genes are TRBV4-2 and TRBJ2-7; the match to TRBD2 covers 7 bases. J gave up 9 bases and V 0 bases, and 17 bases lay outside the gene matches. The CDR3 consists of 17 residues. In germline, CDR1 is LGHNA, CDR2 YNFKEQ. CDR3: CASSQDGEGGAAWVQYF. CDR3 DNA sequence: TGTGCCAGCAGCCAAGATGGGGAGGGAGGGGCTGCCTGGGTGCAGTACTTC.

This clonotype showed up just once. The J gene is TRBJ2-7, the V gene TRBV7-9, with D possibly being TRBD2 (5 bases). The CDR3 covers 14 residues. The germline V gene encodes CDR1 SEHNR and CDR2 FQNEAQ (reference sequence). V lost 0 bases and J lost 2, with 8 bases in between. The CDR3 DNA sequence: TGTGCCAGCAGCTTAGCGGCTAGCACCTACGAGCAGTACTTC. Its translation: CASSLAASTYEQYF.

In its sample, this clonotype was seen many times. This sequence joins TRBV27 and TRBJ1-5; TRBD1 aligns across 12 bases. The CDR3 sequence is 18 residues long. CDR1 is MNHEY and CDR2 is SMNVEV in the germline V gene (reference sequence). Unmatched junction bases numbered 11, after V lost 6 bases and J lost 2 bases. The CDR3 sequence is CASSRSGTGGHGNQPQHF. The CDR3 coding sequence is TGTGCCAGCAGCCGGTCCGGGACAGGGGGCCATGGCAATCAGCCCCAGCATTTT.

This clonotype appeared many times. The chain has TRBV4-1 and TRBJ2-7, with 7 bases fitting TRBD1. The CDR3 has 14 residues. Trimming removed 0 bases from V and 6 bases from J; junction bases left unmatched: 5. Per germline, CDR1 MGHRA and CDR2 YSYEKL. CDR3 sequence: CASSQDTRDSEQYF. The CDR3 DNA reads as TGCGCCAGCAGCCAAGATACCCGGGACAGCGAGCAGTACTTC.

The genes are TRBV2 and TRBJ2-4; 9 positions agree with TRBD2. Germline V gives CDR1 SNHLY, CDR2 FYNNEI. V lost 4 bases to trimming and J lost 6 bases; unmatched junction nucleotides: 7. The CDR3 extends over 15 amino acids. CDR3 sequence: CASSATGTSRNIQYF. In DNA, the CDR3 is TGTGCCAGCAGTGCAACCGGGACTAGCAGAAACATTCAGTACTTC.

This clonotype was counted a few times. One end of the junction is discordant with germline, which a read error may explain. This chain links TRBV27 with TRBJ1-2, with D hard to call. The CDR3 is 12 residues long. Per the germline V gene, CDR1 is MNHEY and CDR2 is SMNVEV (reference sequence). CDR3 in amino acids: CASSPREPPGAF. The DNA of the CDR3 is TGTGCCAGCAGTCCCCGGGAGCCTCCCGGAGCCTTC.

This clonotype was found many times. The gene calls are TRBV9 and TRBJ1-2; D uncertain. Germline values: CDR1 SGDLS, CDR2 YYNGEE. Trimming pared 0 bases from V and 4 bases from J, leaving 10 bases between. This CDR3 has 14 amino acids. The CDR3 coding sequence is TGTGCCAGCAGCGTAGTTGCTTTTTTCTATGGCTACACCTTC. Translating gives CASSVVAFFYGYTF.

The table lists this clonotype with many counts. The V and J genes are TRBV4-1 and TRBJ2-3; D perhaps matches TRBD2 (6 bases). Trimming took 4 bases from V and 4 from J, leaving 12 bases between them. The CDR3 covers 14 residues. Germline V gives CDR1 MGHRA, CDR2 YSYEKL. In DNA, the CDR3 is TGCGCCAGCAGCCCTGGGGGGAGGCCAGATACGCAGTATTTT. Translating it yields CASSPGGRPDTQYF.

The rearrangement uses TRBV7-9 and TRBJ2-1, with 10 bases matching TRBD1. This CDR3 is built from 12 residues. With V trimmed by 4 bases and J by 13 bases, 4 bases remained unmatched. Germline V lookup: CDR1 SEHNR, CDR2 FQNEAQ (reference sequence). The CDR3 bases are TGTGCCAGCAGCTCGGACAGGGGGGATCAGTTCTTC. It encodes CASSSDRGDQFF. The variable domain in full, completed from reference TRBV7-9 and TRBJ2-1, reads DTGVSQNPRHKITKRGQNVTFRCDPISEHNRLYWYRQTLGQGPEFLTYFQNEAQLEKSRLLSDRFSAERPKGSFSTLEIQRTEQGDSAMYLCASSSDRGDQFFGPGTRLTVL.

This clonotype has only a few counts. J is TRBJ2-5 and V is TRBV5-6, with D perhaps TRBD1 (6 bases). This CDR3 region has 16 residues. Germline CDR1 is SGHDT and CDR2 is YYEEEE. Between the trimmed V and J ends, which lost 3 bases and 1 base, there was a span of 16 bases. The CDR3 coding sequence is TGTGCCAGCAGCTCTACCAACCAGGGGACCCAAGAGACCCAGTACTTC. Its protein product is CASSSTNQGTQETQYF.

This clonotype was seen ten or more times. The V and J genes are TRBV7-2 and TRBJ2-1; a weak D match, TRBD1 (8 bases). The CDR3 extends over 15 amino acids. Germline assignment: CDR1 SGHTA and CDR2 FQGNSA. V was cut by 5 bases and J by 1 base, with 12 bases left in between. The CDR3 sequence is CASSTGGGSYNEQFF. In DNA form, the CDR3 reads TGTGCCAGCAGCACAGGGGGGGGTTCCTACAATGAGCAGTTCTTC.

In this sample, this clonotype turned up many times. V is TRBV12-3 or TRBV12-4 and J is TRBJ2-7, with D tentatively TRBD2 (7 bases). V shed 1 base and J shed 4 bases, with 14 bases lying between them. CDR3 size: 15 residues. This CDR3 reads CASSLEGGAGYEQYF. The CDR3 DNA sequence: TGTGCCAGCAGTTTAGAGGGGGGGGCTGGTTACGAGCAGTACTTC.

Remarks on this clonotype: A much larger clone differs by one base, so this may be a read error. This chain joins TRBV6-1 and TRBJ2-3, with TRBD2 matching over 10 bases. Trimming at V came to 10 bases and at J to 4 bases, leaving 11 bases not matched to a gene. The germline CDR1 and CDR2 sequences are MNHNS and SASEGT. CDR3 size: 15 residues. The CDR3 sequence is CANTKSGGASDTQYF. In DNA, the CDR3 is TGTGCCAACACAAAAAGCGGGGGGGCTTCAGATACGCAGTATTTT.

J is TRBJ1-1 and V is TRBV6-6; D not certain. CDR3 size: 11 residues. Germline V gene data show CDR1 as MNHNY and CDR2 as SVGAGI (reference sequence). The CDR3 protein is CAVERNTEAFF. CDR3 in DNA: TGTGCGGTGGAACGGAACACTGAAGCTTTCTTT.

This clonotype was detected only a few times. The chain is built from TRBV2 and TRBJ2-7; 7 bases line up with TRBD1. CDR1 and CDR2 from the germline V gene are SNHLY and FYNNEI. The CDR3 consists of 15 residues. Unmatched junction bases numbered 12, after V lost 3 bases and J lost 7 bases. CDR3 sequence (DNA): TGTGCCAGCAGTGAGACAGGGACCTTTCAAGGGGAGCAGTACTTC. Translating it yields CASSETGTFQGEQYF.

Note on this clonotype: A read error may be the cause here, since a much bigger clone is one base away. The genes are TRBV2 and TRBJ1-2; TRBD1 is a possible D gene (5 bases). Germline lookup yields CDR1 SNHLY and CDR2 FYNNEI. Trimming removed 1 base at V and 7 bases at J, with 13 bases between. CDR3 length equals 14 residues. CDR3 loop: CASSEVGGTFGYTF. CDR3 nucleotides: TGTGCCAGCAGTGAAGTAGGAGGGACCTTTGGCTACACCTTC.

This clonotype was seen at least ten times. The gene calls are TRBV11-2 and TRBJ2-1; the D is unclear. V was clipped by 7 bases and J by 2 bases, with 15 bases between them. The CDR3 is made up of 15 amino acids. The germline CDR1 and CDR2 sequences are SGHAT and FQNNGV. Here the CDR3 reads CASKRRTRTYNEQFF. DNA of the CDR3: TGTGCCAGCAAACGAAGAACGCGGACCTACAATGAGCAGTTCTTC.

This clonotype was recorded at least ten times. The chain recombines TRBV4-2 with TRBJ1-5; D is unresolved. The CDR3 has 17 residues. V gave up 0 bases and J gave up 6 bases, with 18 bases separating them. Germline-derived CDR1 and CDR2 are LGHNA and YNFKEQ. The CDR3 DNA reads as TGTGCCAGCAGCCAAGATGAAGGACGGAATAAGGCTCAGCCCCAGCATTTT. Its translation: CASSQDEGRNKAQPQHF.

This clonotype was picked up many times. The V call is TRBV30, the J call TRBJ1-1; 7 nucleotides line up with TRBD1. With 0 bases clipped from V and 7 bases from J, the junction kept 11 bases outside the gene matches. The CDR3 spans 15 residues. Looked up from germline, CDR1 is GTSNPN and CDR2 is SVGIG (reference sequence). The CDR3 sequence: CAWSVLVRGPVEAFF. CDR3 nucleotides: TGTGCCTGGAGTGTACTGGTTAGGGGGCCTGTTGAAGCTTTCTTT.

The chain uses TRBV5-1 and TRBJ1-2; a weak D match, TRBD1 (6 bases). Trimming shortened V by 3 bases and J by 4 bases, and 13 bases separated the two germline ends. CDR1 and CDR2 (germline): SGHRS, YFSETQ. The CDR3 length is 14 residues. The CDR3 loop is CASSSSGASYGYTF. The CDR3 nucleotides read TGCGCCAGCAGCTCCTCGGGGGCGAGCTATGGCTACACCTTC.

This clonotype was seen only a few times. V gene TRBV12-3 or TRBV12-4 combines with J gene TRBJ2-2; D gene ambiguous. This CDR3 contains 14 residues. The germline V and J ends were trimmed by 7 bases and 0 bases, with 9 bases remaining between them. The CDR3 here is CASTYRTNTGELFF. The CDR3 DNA is TGTGCCAGCACTTACAGAACGAACACCGGGGAGCTGTTTTTT.

The chain combines TRBV5-1 with TRBJ1-2; D gene uncertain. This CDR3 has 15 residues. Trimming took off 0 bases at V and 0 bases at J, with 9 bases between the two ends. Per the germline V gene, CDR1 is SGHRS and CDR2 is YFSETQ. Written as DNA, the CDR3 is TGCGCCAGCAGCTTGGGGCAGGCTACTAACTATGGCTACACCTTC. It specifies CASSLGQATNYGYTF.

The chain recombines TRBV3-1 with TRBJ2-7; no reliable D call. The CDR3 spans 16 residues. The ends were cut back, 1 base at V and 0 bases at J, with 13 bases in the middle. CDR1 is LGHDT, CDR2 YNNKEL, per germline (reference sequence). The CDR3 coding sequence is TGTGCCAGCAGCCAAGGGCGCCTTTCGAGCTCCTACGAGCAGTACTTC. It codes for CASSQGRLSSSYEQYF.

The rearrangement joins TRBV19 to TRBJ1-1; tentatively, D is TRBD1 (5 bases). The length of the CDR3 is 16 residues. V was shortened by 0 bases and J by 0 bases, with 11 bases between the two germline ends. The V gene's germline CDR1 is LNHDA and CDR2 SQIVND (reference sequence). DNA of the CDR3: TGTGCCAGTAGTATAGATTTTGGCAGGGTGAACACTGAAGCTTTCTTT. Residues: CASSIDFGRVNTEAFF.